This paragraph reports one T cell receptor beta chain. These data come from a study of shared clonotypes between healthy human individuals. Using immunoSEQ multiplex PCR, the repertoire was profiled, and TCRdb retains in-frame clones only, with some absent. The sample carries 1.5 million to 2.5 million clones, less than 95% recorded once. The germline gives CDR1 SGHRS, CDR2 YFSETQ. The trim removed 0 bases at V and 8 bases at J, leaving 6 bases unmatched. This CDR3 region has 16 residues. Naive CD8 cells, CD45RO-negative and positively selected for CCR7, excluded terminally differentiated effector memory CD45RA+ cells.

This TCR came from a man between 18 and 29 years old in good health. The sequenced material came from naive CD8+ T cells sorted from blood. The chain joins TRBV5-1 to TRBJ1-4, with 11 bases identical to TRBD1. DNA of the CDR3: TGCGCCAGCAGCTTGGGAGGACAGGGGGCACGAGAAAAACTGTTTTTT. Protein product: CASSLGGQGAREKLFF. The full variable domain, with the rest looked up from reference TRBV5-1 and TRBJ1-4, is KAGVTQTPRYLIKTRGQQVTLSCSPISGHRSVSWYQQTPGQGLQFLFEYFSETQRNKGNFPGRFSGRQFSNSRSEMNVSTLELGDSALYLCASSLGGQGAREKLFFGSGTQLSVL.